This T cell receptor beta chain was identified in a study of neoadjuvant anti-PD-1 for oral cavity cancer. Study as a whole: Around day 43, patients without progression received a fourth nivolumab dose before surgery.

The CDR3 length is 16 residues. Per the germline V gene, CDR1 is SGHNT and CDR2 is YYREEE (reference sequence). The ends were cut back, 4 bases at V and 1 base at J, with 14 bases in the middle. The repertoire was sequenced with immunoSEQ multiplex PCR; TCRdb's copy has only in-frame clones and lacks some. Seen here are 15,000 or so clones, roughly three fifths observed once, and the top ten hold more than 2%. These oral cavity squamous cell carcinomas were HPV-negative and locally advanced. Material: PBMCs, obtained before nivolumab (anti-PD-1) treatment. This rearrangement joins TRBV5-4 to TRBJ2-2, with TRBD2 as a possible D gene (6 bases). The sequence came from a person aged 35-80 years with oral cavity squamous cell carcinoma. CDR3 sequence reads: CASSQYGGWNTGELFF. In DNA, the CDR3 is TGTGCCAGCAGCCAGTATGGGGGGTGGAACACCGGGGAGCTGTTTTTT.